The rows below give T cell receptor beta chains drawn from one sample of a study of cytotoxic CD8 clonotypes in ibrutinib-treated CLL. Generated by immunoSEQ multiplex PCR, the TCRdb table keeps only in-frame clones and is missing some. The sample has nearly 15,000 clones, roughly 68% seen once. The sequencing used PBMCs, collected before ibrutinib treatment. The source of these receptors is a human donor with chronic lymphocytic leukemia. Each CDR3 is given with its conserved first and last residue. Expanded clones are given a class, and other clones once, few, many or no size at all.

length | J | V | size | CDR3
15 | TRBJ1-5 | TRBV6-1 | NA | CASSQGGISNQPQHF
16 | TRBJ2-5 | TRBV14 | NA | CASSPPGVLFQETQYF
15 | TRBJ2-2 | TRBV11-2 | NA | CASSLRAGVPGELFF
16 | TRBJ2-4 | TRBV28 | NA | CASSFLVGLAKNIQYF
15 | TRBJ1-4 | TRBV5-1 | NA | CASRPETGSNEKLFF
12 | TRBJ1-4 | TRBV2 | NA | CASIREDSKLFF
14 | TRBJ2-5 | TRBV4-1 | few | CASSQAGYRETQYF
12 | TRBJ2-5 | TRBV7-7 | NA | CASSLIGETQYF
12 | TRBJ2-1 | TRBV27 | NA | CATGIFGNEQFF
11 | TRBJ2-5 | TRBV14 | medium-sized | CASSHRETQYF
14 | TRBJ2-5 | TRBV29-1 | NA | CSVEPPTGKETQYF
15 | TRBJ2-1 | TRBV14 | NA | CASSPPTGTGNEQFF
12 | TRBJ2-5 | TRBV29-1 | NA | CSVRPGKETQYF
17 | TRBJ1-5 | TRBV19 | few | CASSTRQGARRNQPQHF
17 | TRBJ2-5 | TRBV18 | once | CASSPLTGSSYQETQYF
15 | TRBJ2-1 | TRBV7-8 | NA | CASSADPLVYNEQFF
15 | TRBJ2-2 | TRBV5-6 | NA | CASSLGVFLVGELFF
18 | TRBJ1-2 | TRBV5-4 | few | CASSLGGGPRRTNYGYTF
15 | TRBJ2-1 | TRBV2 | NA | CASSGASGAYNEQFF
16 | TRBJ2-7 | TRBV6-6 | NA | CASRPGGTGISYEQYF
17 | TRBJ1-2 | TRBV9 | NA | CASSGWPTIATNLGYTF
14 | TRBJ1-2 | TRBV2 | NA | CASSAGTAGDGYTF
12 | TRBJ2-5 | TRBV30 | NA | CAWSVSGETQYF
16 | TRBJ2-3 | TRBV18 | NA | CASSPIPSEITDTQYF
16 | TRBJ2-1 | TRBV21-1 | few | CASSKLTSGGYNEQFF
14 | TRBJ2-2 | TRBV10-2 | NA | CAGTDRAGTGELFF
14 | NA | TRBV6-5 | NA | CASNRQGAAYEQYF
15 | TRBJ2-3 | TRBV29-1 | NA | CSVDTLGAPTDTQYF
11 | TRBJ2-1 | TRBV18 | NA | CASSSYGEQFF
15 | TRBJ2-1 | TRBV11-3 | once | CASSPGTRPANEQFF
15 | TRBJ1-3 | TRBV16 | NA | CASSPTETLGNTIYF
14 | TRBJ1-3 | TRBV28 | NA | CASSLSGNRNTIYF
13 | TRBJ2-3 | TRBV28 | NA | CASSFRGTDTQYF
15 | TRBJ2-6 | TRBV5-1 | NA | CASSSQGAGANVLTF
13 | TRBJ1-1 | TRBV5-1 | NA | CASSLRDWTEAFF
14 | TRBJ1-1 | TRBV6-5 | NA | CASSRAHLNTEAFF
18 | TRBJ2-3 | TRBV28 | NA | CASSLFGGGPPSTDTQYF
17 | TRBJ2-1 | TRBV4-2 | NA | CASSLITLGLGHNEQLF
14 | TRBJ2-7 | TRBV9 | few | CASSEDQGPYEQYF
11 | TRBJ1-1 | TRBV20-1 | few | CSSRGHTEAFF
16 | TRBJ2-7 | TRBV19 | NA | CASSRGQGTTSYEQYF
14 | TRBJ2-3 | TRBV19 | NA | CASSPGLALDTQYF
16 | TRBJ2-7 | TRBV27 | NA | CASSISGRALILEQYF
15 | TRBJ1-2 | TRBV6-1 | NA | CASSGRSGPLGGYTF
14 | TRBJ1-1 | TRBV13 | NA | CASSFGQGNTEAFF
14 | TRBJ1-4 | TRBV6-5 | NA | CASSDWDEGEKLFF
16 | TRBJ1-2 | TRBV11-2 | few | CASSLPGGTANYGYTF
17 | TRBJ2-1 | TRBV6-1 | NA | CASREAGGLGWDNEQFF
16 | TRBJ1-3 | TRBV4-2 | NA | CASSQGDRGFGNTIYF
16 | TRBJ2-1 | TRBV15 | NA | CATSARPSGSGGEQFF
13 | TRBJ2-3 | TRBV27 | NA | CASSNPGTDTQYF
14 | TRBJ2-3 | TRBV2 | NA | CASKRRTSTDTQYF
12 | TRBJ2-2 | TRBV5-1 | NA | CASSLASRELFF
14 | TRBJ2-3 | TRBV2 | NA | CASSGLGYDDTQYF
15 | TRBJ1-2 | TRBV29-1 | NA | CSVERWGEMNYGYTF
17 | TRBJ2-1 | TRBV7-9 | NA | CASTSLVRHISYNEQFF
13 | TRBJ2-2 | TRBV10-3 | NA | CAILTGSDGELFF